This T cell receptor beta chain originates from a study of T cell changes during pregnancy in multiple sclerosis. Profiling relied on immunoSEQ multiplex PCR, and the TCRdb table lists in-frame clones only, not all of them. This table has around 57,000 clones, 92% appearing once. Trimming shortened V by 3 bases and J by 0 bases, and 16 bases separated the two germline ends. The CDR3 runs to 17 residues. The V gene's germline CDR1 is MGHDK and CDR2 SYGVNS. The sequence was collected from a female donor in good health, enrolled as a control in a pregnancy study. The source was CD4+ T cells from peripheral blood mononuclear cells, collected after pregnancy. V gene TRBV25-1 combines with J gene TRBJ2-3; D call uncertain. The CDR3 coding sequence is TGTGCCAGCAGTGAGCTCGGCGGCCTTGAGAGCACAGATACGCAGTATTTT. It specifies CASSELGGLESTDTQYF.